The 18 T cell receptor beta chains below all came from one sample that was sequenced in a study of graft-versus-host responses after intestinal transplantation. Produced via immunoSEQ multiplex PCR; TCRdb's table is partial and in-frame only. This table holds roughly 97,000 clones, 91% found once. Which antigens these TCRs recognize remains unknown. The sample in question was unstimulated CD4+ T cells sorted from spleen or lymph node cells, obtained before transplant. The receptors shown here come from a human donor who was the organ donor for an intestinal transplant.

In nucleotides, the CDR3 is TGCGCCAGCAATAACCTTGGGGCCTTTACAGATACGCAGTATTTT. It encodes CASNNLGAFTDTQYF. The V gene is TRBV5-1, the J gene TRBJ2-3, with D possibly matching TRBD1 (5 bases). This CDR3 is 15 amino acids long. In germline, CDR1 is SGHRS, CDR2 YFSETQ. V lost 6 bases and J 3 bases, leaving 17 bases between the germline ends. Full variable domain (rest looked up from reference TRBV5-1 and TRBJ2-3): KAGVTQTPRYLIKTRGQQVTLSCSPISGHRSVSWYQQTPGQGLQFLFEYFSETQRNKGNFPGRFSGRQFSNSRSEMNVSTLELGDSALYLCASNNLGAFTDTQYFGPGTRLTVL.

CDR3 coding DNA: TGCGCCAGCAGCGATCGGTCAACTGGGGCCAACGTCCTGACTTTC. Protein sequence: CASSDRSTGANVLTF. V is TRBV5-1 and J is TRBJ2-6, with no clear D. CDR3 length: 15 residues. The germline V and J ends were trimmed by 4 bases and 2 bases, with 10 bases remaining between them. CDR1 is SGHRS, CDR2 YFSETQ, per germline. Using reference TRBV5-1 and TRBJ2-6 for the parts outside the CDR3, the full variable domain is KAGVTQTPRYLIKTRGQQVTLSCSPISGHRSVSWYQQTPGQGLQFLFEYFSETQRNKGNFPGRFSGRQFSNSRSEMNVSTLELGDSALYLCASSDRSTGANVLTFGAGSRLTVL.

This sequence joins TRBV4-3 and TRBJ2-1; TRBD2 agrees at 7 bases. Germline V gene data show CDR1 as LGHNA and CDR2 as YSLEER. The trim removed 0 bases at V and 12 bases at J, leaving 5 bases unmatched. The CDR3 is 13 residues long. CDR3 DNA: TGCGCCAGCAGCCAAGACCCGCGGGGGACGCAGTTCTTC. It specifies CASSQDPRGTQFF.

The chain employs TRBV18 and TRBJ1-1; TRBD1 agrees at 8 bases. There are 16 residues in the CDR3. The junction had 6 bases not matched to a gene; V was cut back by 3 bases and J by 0 bases. Germline lookup yields CDR1 KGHSH and CDR2 LQKENI. The CDR3 nucleotides read TGTGCCAGCTCACCCGCCCAGGGGGCGGTGAACACTGAAGCTTTCTTT. Its protein product is CASSPAQGAVNTEAFF.

This CDR3 is CSVDQRGGRADTQYF. CDR3 DNA sequence: TGCAGCGTTGACCAGCGGGGGGGTAGGGCAGATACGCAGTATTTT. V and J are TRBV29-1 and TRBJ2-3; TRBD2 aligns across 10 bases. The CDR3 covers 15 residues. Unmatched junction bases numbered 7, after V lost 3 bases and J lost 4 bases. Germline values: CDR1 SQVTM, CDR2 ANQGSEA.

The chain joins TRBV7-9 to TRBJ2-1, with D unresolved. V lost 1 base, J lost 15 bases, and 13 bases lay in between. The CDR3 covers 12 residues. From germline, CDR1 is SEHNR and CDR2 FQNEAQ (reference sequence). The CDR3 loop reads CASSLVGPVLFF. CDR3 bases: TGTGCCAGCAGCTTAGTGGGCCCCGTCTTGTTCTTC.

This clone was recorded only once. The rearrangement links TRBV6-4 to TRBJ2-2, with 13 bases fitting TRBD2. Germline lookup yields CDR1 MRHNA and CDR2 SNTAGT. The CDR3 is made up of 14 amino acids. The ends lost 11 bases at V and 7 bases at J; junction bases unmatched: 7. The DNA for the CDR3 is TGTGCCCCAACTAGCGGGGGGGTTTACGGGGAGCTGTTTTTT. Its translation is CAPTSGGVYGELFF.

The V gene is TRBV6-5, the J gene TRBJ2-7; D is perhaps TRBD1 (5 bases). Trimming left V 7 bases short and J 2 bases short, with 18 bases between. CDR3 length: 15 residues. Germline V gives CDR1 MNHEY, CDR2 SVGAGI. Here the CDR3 DNA reads TGTGCCAGCACTAATCAGGGTGGGATGACCTACGAGCAGTACTTC. Its protein product is CASTNQGGMTYEQYF.

This clone occurred once. The chain couples TRBV6-4 to TRBJ2-3; 12 positions match TRBD1. The CDR3 loop spans 16 amino acids. J gave up 5 bases and V 3 bases, and 6 bases lay outside the gene matches. Germline V gene data show CDR1 as MRHNA and CDR2 as SNTAGT. In DNA, the CDR3 is TGTGCCAGCAGTGAGAGGGGACAGGGGGCTGGAGATACGCAGTATTTT. It codes for CASSERGQGAGDTQYF.

As DNA, the CDR3 is TGCGCCAGCAGCCAGGGACTTCTCCCCCCCTACAATGAGCAGTTCTTC. This encodes CASSQGLLPPYNEQFF. The chain combines TRBV4-1 with TRBJ2-1; a possible D gene is TRBD2 (6 bases). Germline V gene lookup returns CDR1 MGHRA and CDR2 YSYEKL. This CDR3 comprises 16 residues. V lost 3 bases to trimming and J lost 2 bases, with 14 bases between them.

The V call is TRBV18, the J call TRBJ2-1, with D possibly TRBD2 on 7 matching bases. V was clipped by 3 bases and J by 7 bases, with 16 bases between them. Germline loops: CDR1 KGHSH, CDR2 LQKENI. The CDR3 runs to 15 residues. CDR3 sequence: CASSPEGGAGNEQFF. The CDR3 DNA sequence: TGTGCCAGCTCACCGGAGGGGGGGGCGGGAAATGAGCAGTTCTTC.

The chain has TRBV29-1 and TRBJ2-7, with D unresolved. Trimming cost V 4 bases and J 0 bases, with 7 bases left between them. The CDR3 extends over 12 amino acids. CDR1 is SQVTM, CDR2 ANQGSEA, per germline. In DNA, the CDR3 is TGCAGCGTTGCGGTGAGCTCCTACGAGCAGTACTTC. It is translated as CSVAVSSYEQYF.

This clone was found once. The chain carries TRBV4-1 and TRBJ1-1, with TRBD1 as a possible D gene (5 bases). The V gene's germline CDR1 is MGHRA and CDR2 YSYEKL. This CDR3 region has 20 residues. The germline V and J ends were trimmed by 5 bases and 1 base, with 29 bases remaining between them. In nucleotides, the CDR3 is TGCGCCAGCAGCTGGTACGCCACCGTTTTTGGGGCTCTTAAGAACACTGAAGCTTTCTTT. It yields the protein CASSWYATVFGALKNTEAFF.

The gene calls are TRBV19 and TRBJ1-2; weak D call: TRBD1 (5 bases). The germline CDR1 and CDR2 sequences are LNHDA and SQIVND (reference sequence). Trimming stripped 7 bases from V and 3 bases from J, with 21 bases between. This CDR3 has 16 residues. The chain's CDR3 is CASNRGRAGGDYGYTF. The DNA for the CDR3 is TGTGCCAGTAATAGGGGACGGGCCGGGGGTGACTATGGCTACACCTTC.

The gene calls are TRBV4-3 and TRBJ2-1, with 8 bases that match TRBD2. The CDR3 extends over 16 amino acids. J gave up 7 bases and V 1 base, and 9 bases lay outside the gene matches. Germline CDR1 reads LGHNA; CDR2 reads YSLEER. In DNA form, the CDR3 reads TGCGCCAGCAGCCAAGGAGACGGGGGGGCCTGGAATGAGCAGTTCTTC. Its translation is CASSQGDGGAWNEQFF.

The J gene is TRBJ2-3, the V gene TRBV4-1, with D perhaps matching TRBD2 (7 bases). The CDR3 contains 17 residues. Germline loops: CDR1 MGHRA, CDR2 YSYEKL. Trimming removed 1 base at V and 2 bases at J, with 16 bases between. Written as DNA, the CDR3 is TGCGCCAGCAGCCAAGGTGGGGGGGGGCTCCCCACAGATACGCAGTATTTT. Translated, it gives CASSQGGGGLPTDTQYF.

The V call is TRBV7-2, the J call TRBJ2-5; tentatively, D is TRBD2 (5 bases). Germline CDR1 and CDR2: SGHTA and FQGNSA. The ends were cut back, 1 base at V and 2 bases at J, with 8 bases in the middle. The CDR3 is 14 residues long. CDR3 sequence: CASSLVTRQETQYF. In nucleotides, the CDR3 is TGTGCCAGCAGCTTAGTAACTAGACAAGAGACCCAGTACTTC. Full variable domain (remainder filled in from reference TRBV7-2 and TRBJ2-5): GAGVSQSPSNKVTEKGKDVELRCDPISGHTALYWYRQSLGQGLEFLIYFQGNSAPDKSGLPSDRFSAERTGGSVSTLTIQRTQQEDSAVYLCASSLVTRQETQYFGPGTRLLVL.

CDR3 sequence: CASSSDRVAKNIQYF. The CDR3 DNA reads TGTGCCAGCAGTTCCGACAGGGTAGCCAAAAACATTCAGTACTTC. The chain employs TRBV27 and TRBJ2-4, with TRBD1 matching over 7 bases. The CDR3 sequence is 15 residues long. The V gene's germline CDR1 is MNHEY and CDR2 SMNVEV (reference sequence). V trimming: 4 bases; J trimming: 0 bases; junction bases outside the gene matches: 3.